A selection of T cell receptor beta chains follows, all from one sample in a study of STAT5B mutations in CD4+ large granular lymphocyte leukemia. Clones were read by immunoSEQ multiplex PCR, and TCRdb kept only the in-frame ones, dropping some. Among 25,000 to 30,000 clones listed, around 72% were seen once. Sequenced sample: CD4+ T cells from blood buffy coats. All receptors come from a human donor in good health. The CDR3 runs from the conserved cysteine through the conserved F or W. Each record gives: clone size, J gene, D gene, V gene, CDR3 DNA, CDR3 protein. The D gene is left open where the match is weak. The size field is filled for only some rows; it gives once, few, many or a size class.

abundance: -
j_gene: TRBJ2-2
d_gene: TRBD1
v_gene: TRBV5-1
CDR3nt: TGCGCCAGCAGCCCAGGGGGCGCATACACCGGGGAGCTGTTTTTT
CDR3aa: CASSPGGAYTGELFF

abundance: few
j_gene: TRBJ2-2
d_gene: -
v_gene: TRBV7-7
CDR3nt: TGTGCTAGCACCTTAGACACGAACACCGGGGAGCTGTTTTTT
CDR3aa: CASTLDTNTGELFF

abundance: -
j_gene: TRBJ1-1
d_gene: -
v_gene: TRBV6-1
CDR3nt: TGTGCCAGCAGAGGTATGGACGGGGCAGCTTTCTTT
CDR3aa: CASRGMDGAAFF

abundance: once
j_gene: TRBJ2-1
d_gene: -
v_gene: TRBV30
CDR3nt: TGTGCCTGGAGTGTACTTGTCGGGGGATACAATGAGCAGTTCTTC
CDR3aa: CAWSVLVGGYNEQFF

abundance: -
j_gene: TRBJ2-1
d_gene: -
v_gene: TRBV7-9
CDR3nt: TGTGCCAGCGTTTTACTAAATGAGCAGTTCTTC
CDR3aa: CASVLLNEQFF

abundance: -
j_gene: TRBJ1-2
d_gene: TRBD1
v_gene: TRBV27
CDR3nt: TGTGCCAGCAGTTTTACAGGGGTGTCACCGTATGGCTACACCTTC
CDR3aa: CASSFTGVSPYGYTF

abundance: -
j_gene: TRBJ2-2
d_gene: -
v_gene: TRBV7-6
CDR3nt: TGTGCCAGCAGCTTACTTAGGGACACCGGGGAGCTGTTTTTT
CDR3aa: CASSLLRDTGELFF

abundance: -
j_gene: TRBJ2-1
d_gene: TRBD1
v_gene: TRBV28
CDR3nt: TGTGCCAGCAGTCCCATTGGACAGGGGTACAATGAGCAGTTCTTC
CDR3aa: CASSPIGQGYNEQFF

abundance: -
j_gene: TRBJ1-5
d_gene: -
v_gene: TRBV28
CDR3nt: TGTGCCAGCAGCTCCGCCGGGGGGCCCAATCAGCCCCAGCATTTT
CDR3aa: CASSSAGGPNQPQHF

abundance: -
j_gene: TRBJ2-7
d_gene: TRBD1
v_gene: TRBV10-3
CDR3nt: TGTGCCACGATACAGGGGGCGTCCTCCTACGAGCAGTACTTC
CDR3aa: CATIQGASSYEQYF